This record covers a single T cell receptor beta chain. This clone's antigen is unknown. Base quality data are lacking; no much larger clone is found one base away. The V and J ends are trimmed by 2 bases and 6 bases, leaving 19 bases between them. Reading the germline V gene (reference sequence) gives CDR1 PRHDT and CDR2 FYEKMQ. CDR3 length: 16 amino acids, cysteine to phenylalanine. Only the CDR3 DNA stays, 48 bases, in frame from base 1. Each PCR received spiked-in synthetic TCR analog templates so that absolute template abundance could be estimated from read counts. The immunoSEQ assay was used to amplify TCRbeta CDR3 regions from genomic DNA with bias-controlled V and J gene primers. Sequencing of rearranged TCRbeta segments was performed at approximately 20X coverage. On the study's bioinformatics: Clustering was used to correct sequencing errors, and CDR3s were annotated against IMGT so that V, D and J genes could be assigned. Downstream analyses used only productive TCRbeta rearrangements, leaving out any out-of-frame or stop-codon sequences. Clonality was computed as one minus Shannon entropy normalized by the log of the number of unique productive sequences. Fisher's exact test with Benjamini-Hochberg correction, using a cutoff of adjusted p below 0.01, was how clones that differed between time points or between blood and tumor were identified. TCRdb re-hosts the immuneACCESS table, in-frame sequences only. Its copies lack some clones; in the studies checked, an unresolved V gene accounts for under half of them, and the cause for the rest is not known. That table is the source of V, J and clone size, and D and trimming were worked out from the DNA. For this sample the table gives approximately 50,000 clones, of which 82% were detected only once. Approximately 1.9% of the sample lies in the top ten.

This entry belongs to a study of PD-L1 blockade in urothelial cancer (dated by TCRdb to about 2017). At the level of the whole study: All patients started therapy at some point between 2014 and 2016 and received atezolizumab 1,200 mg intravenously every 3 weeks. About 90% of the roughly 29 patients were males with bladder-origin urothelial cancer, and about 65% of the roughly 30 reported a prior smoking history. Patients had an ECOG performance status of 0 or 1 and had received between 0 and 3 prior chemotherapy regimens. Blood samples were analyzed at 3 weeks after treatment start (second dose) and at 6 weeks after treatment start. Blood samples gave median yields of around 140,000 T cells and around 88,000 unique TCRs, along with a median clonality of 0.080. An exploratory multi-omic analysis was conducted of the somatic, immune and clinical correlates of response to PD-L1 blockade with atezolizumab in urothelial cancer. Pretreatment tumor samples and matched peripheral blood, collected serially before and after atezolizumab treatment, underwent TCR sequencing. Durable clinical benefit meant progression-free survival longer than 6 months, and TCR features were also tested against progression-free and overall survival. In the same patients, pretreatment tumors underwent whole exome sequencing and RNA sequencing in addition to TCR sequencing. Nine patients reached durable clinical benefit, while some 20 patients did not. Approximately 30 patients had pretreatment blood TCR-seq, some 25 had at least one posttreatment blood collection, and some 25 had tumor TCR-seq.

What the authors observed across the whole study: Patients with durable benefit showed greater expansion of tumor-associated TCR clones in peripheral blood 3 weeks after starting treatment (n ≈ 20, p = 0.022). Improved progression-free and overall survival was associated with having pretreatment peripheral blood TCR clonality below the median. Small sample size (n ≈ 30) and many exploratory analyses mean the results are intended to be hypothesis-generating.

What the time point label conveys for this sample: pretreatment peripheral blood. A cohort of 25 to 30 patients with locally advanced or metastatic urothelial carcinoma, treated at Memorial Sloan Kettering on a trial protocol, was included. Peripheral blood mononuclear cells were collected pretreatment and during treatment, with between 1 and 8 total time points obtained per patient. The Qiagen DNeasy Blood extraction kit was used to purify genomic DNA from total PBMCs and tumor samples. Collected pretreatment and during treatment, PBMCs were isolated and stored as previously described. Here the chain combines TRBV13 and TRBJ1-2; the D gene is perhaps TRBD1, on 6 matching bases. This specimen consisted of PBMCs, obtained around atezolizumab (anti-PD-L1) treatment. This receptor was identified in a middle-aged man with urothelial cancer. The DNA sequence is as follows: TGTGCCAGCAGCTTACAACCGGGAAGGCGGACAGATGGCTACACCTTC. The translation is CASSLQPGRRTDGYTF.